This T cell receptor (beta chain) came from a study of T-cell reconstitution after alpha-beta-depleted transplantation in children. Findings of the study overall: One year post-transplant, T-cell counts and diversity were largely derived from T cells produced anew.

This clonotype was recorded a few times. Its antigen is not known. Construction of the TCRbeta library involved unique molecular identifiers. TCRdb itself ran the PCR reads through MiXCR, one entry per CDR3 protein. The data show some 600,000 distinct CDR3 sequences, with roughly 13% seen just once and around 2.2% held by the top ten. The germline V gene has CDR1 SQVTM and CDR2 ANQGSEA. The length of the CDR3 is 16 residues. Trimming took 5 bases from V and 2 from J, leaving 22 bases between them. The sequencing here drew on PBMCs, mostly from graft donor cells, taken 360 days after TCRalphabeta/CD19-depleted stem cell transplant. This chain joins TRBV29-1 and TRBJ2-7; a weak D match, TRBD1 (6 bases). The receptor was isolated from a male patient under 18 who had a stem cell transplant for acute myeloid leukemia, so the T cells may come from the graft donor. The CDR3 sequence is CSVRGRPGTSPYEQYF. Written as DNA, the CDR3 is TGCAGCGTTAGGGGTCGCCCCGGGACATCTCCCTACGAGCAGTACTTC.